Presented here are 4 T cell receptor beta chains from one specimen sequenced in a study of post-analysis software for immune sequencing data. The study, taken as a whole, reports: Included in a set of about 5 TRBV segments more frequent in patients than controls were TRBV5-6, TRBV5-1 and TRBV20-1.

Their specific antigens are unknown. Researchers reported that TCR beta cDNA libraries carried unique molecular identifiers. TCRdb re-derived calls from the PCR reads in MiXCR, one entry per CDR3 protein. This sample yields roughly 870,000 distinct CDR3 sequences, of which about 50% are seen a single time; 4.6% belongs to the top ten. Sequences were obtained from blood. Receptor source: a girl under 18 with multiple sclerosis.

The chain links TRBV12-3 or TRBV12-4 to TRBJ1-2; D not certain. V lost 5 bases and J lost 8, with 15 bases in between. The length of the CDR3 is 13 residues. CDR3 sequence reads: CASSLQQGLGYTF. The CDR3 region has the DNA TGTGCCAGCAGTCTGCAACAAGGACTAGGCTACACCTTC.

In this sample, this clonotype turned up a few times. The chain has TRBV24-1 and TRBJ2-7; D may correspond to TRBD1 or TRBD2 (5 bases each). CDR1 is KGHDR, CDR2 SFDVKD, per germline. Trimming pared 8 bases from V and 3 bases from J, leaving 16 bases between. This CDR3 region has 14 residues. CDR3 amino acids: CATTDSPGCYEQYF. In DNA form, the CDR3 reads TGTGCCACCACCGACAGTCCGGGGTGCTACGAGCAGTACTTC.

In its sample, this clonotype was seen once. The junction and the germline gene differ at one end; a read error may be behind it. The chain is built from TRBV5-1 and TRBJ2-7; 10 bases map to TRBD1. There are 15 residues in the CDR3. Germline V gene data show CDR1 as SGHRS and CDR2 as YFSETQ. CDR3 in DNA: TGCGCCGGCAGCCCGAGGGGGACAGGGGACTACGAGCAGTACTTC. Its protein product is CAGSPRGTGDYEQYF.

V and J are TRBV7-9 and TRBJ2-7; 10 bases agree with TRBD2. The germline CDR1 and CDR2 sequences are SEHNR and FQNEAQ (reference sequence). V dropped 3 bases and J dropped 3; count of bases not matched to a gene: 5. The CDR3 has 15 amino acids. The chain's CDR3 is CASSFASGSNYEQYF. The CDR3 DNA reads TGTGCCAGCAGCTTCGCTAGCGGGAGTAACTACGAGCAGTACTTC.